The 2 T cell receptor beta chains presented below share a single source sample, sequenced in a study of T cell changes during pregnancy in multiple sclerosis. The data were produced by immunoSEQ multiplex PCR, yet TCRdb's version contains in-frame clones alone and is incomplete. The sample consists of more than 85,000 clones, over 85% of them appearing once. The sample in question was peripheral blood, obtained in the second trimester of pregnancy. Receptors were obtained from a female donor with multiple sclerosis, enrolled in a pregnancy study.

The rearrangement joins TRBV9 to TRBJ2-1, with D perhaps TRBD2 (6 bases). The CDR3 extends over 16 amino acids. CDR1 is SGDLS, CDR2 YYNGEE, per germline. Trimming took 0 bases from V and 6 from J, leaving 16 bases between them. CDR3 region: CASSVETSRGPNEQFF. In DNA form, the CDR3 reads TGTGCCAGCAGCGTAGAAACTAGCCGAGGGCCCAATGAGCAGTTCTTC. Full variable domain (missing parts from reference TRBV9 and TRBJ2-1): DSGVTQTPKHLITATGQRVTLRCSPRSGDLSVYWYQQSLDQGLQFLIQYYNGEERAKGNILERFSAQQFPDLHSELNLSSLELGDSALYFCASSVETSRGPNEQFFGPGTRLTVL.

This chain connects TRBV9 to TRBJ2-2; D is possibly TRBD2 (5 bases). This CDR3 is built from 17 residues. Trimming pared 1 base from V and 5 bases from J, leaving 18 bases between. CDR1 and CDR2 from the germline V gene are SGDLS and YYNGEE. The CDR3 DNA sequence: TGTGCCAGCAGCGTAACTGGACGCACAAAGCGGACCGGGGAGCTGTTTTTT. Protein: CASSVTGRTKRTGELFF. Complete variable domain (other parts from reference TRBV9 and TRBJ2-2): DSGVTQTPKHLITATGQRVTLRCSPRSGDLSVYWYQQSLDQGLQFLIQYYNGEERAKGNILERFSAQQFPDLHSELNLSSLELGDSALYFCASSVTGRTKRTGELFFGEGSRLTVL.